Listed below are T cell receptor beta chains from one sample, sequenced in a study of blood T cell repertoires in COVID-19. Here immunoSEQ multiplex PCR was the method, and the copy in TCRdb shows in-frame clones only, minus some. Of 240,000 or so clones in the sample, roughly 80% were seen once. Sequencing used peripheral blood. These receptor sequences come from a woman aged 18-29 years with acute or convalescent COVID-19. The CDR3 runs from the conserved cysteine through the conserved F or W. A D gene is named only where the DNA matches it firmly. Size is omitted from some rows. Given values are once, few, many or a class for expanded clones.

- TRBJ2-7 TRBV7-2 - CASSLDGSSYEQYF TGTGCCAGCAGCTTAGACGGGAGCTCCTACGAGCAGTACTTC
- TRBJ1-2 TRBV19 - CASSNTTNYGYTF TGTGCCAGTAGTAACACGACTAACTATGGCTACACCTTC
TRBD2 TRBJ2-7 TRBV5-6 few CASSFPGLAFGREQYF TGTGCCAGCAGCTTCCCGGGACTAGCGTTCGGAAGAGAGCAGTACTTC
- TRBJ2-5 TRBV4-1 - CASSQGQMGRETQYF TGCGCCAGCAGCCAAGGTCAGATGGGGCGAGAGACCCAGTACTTC
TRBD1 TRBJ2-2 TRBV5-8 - CASSWGTDPDTGELFF TGTGCCAGCAGCTGGGGGACAGACCCCGACACCGGGGAGCTGTTTTTT
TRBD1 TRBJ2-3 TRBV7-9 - CASSTTGQGTDTQYF TGTGCCAGCAGCACAACGGGACAGGGGACAGATACGCAGTATTTT
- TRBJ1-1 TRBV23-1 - CASSQAYQGRVNTEAFF TGCGCCAGCAGTCAAGCATATCAGGGTAGGGTGAACACTGAAGCTTTCTTT
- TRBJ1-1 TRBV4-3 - CASSNDGGGNTEAFF TGCGCCAGCAGCAATGATGGGGGGGGGAACACTGAAGCTTTCTTT
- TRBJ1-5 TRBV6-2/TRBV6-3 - CASSSSRGSYSNQPQHF TGTGCCAGCAGCTCCTCCCGCGGTAGCTATAGCAATCAGCCCCAGCATTTT
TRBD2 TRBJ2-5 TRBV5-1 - CASSLALAGEETQYF TGCGCCAGCAGCTTGGCTTTGGCGGGAGAGGAGACCCAGTACTTC
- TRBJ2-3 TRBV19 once CASSIGHGTDTQYF TGTGCCAGTAGTATAGGGCACGGCACAGATACGCAGTATTTT
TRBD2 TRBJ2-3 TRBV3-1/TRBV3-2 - CASSQSLAGTDTQYF TGTGCCAGCAGCCAGTCCCTAGCGGGAACAGATACGCAGTATTTT
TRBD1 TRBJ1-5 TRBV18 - CASSPAGGHQPQHF TGTGCCAGCTCACCCGCAGGGGGCCATCAGCCCCAGCATTTT
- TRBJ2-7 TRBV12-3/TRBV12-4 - CASSYQRDYEQYF TGTGCCAGCAGTTACCAGCGCGACTACGAGCAGTACTTC
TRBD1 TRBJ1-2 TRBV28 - CASTGQETSWGYTF TGTGCCAGCACGGGACAGGAAACCTCTTGGGGCTACACCTTC
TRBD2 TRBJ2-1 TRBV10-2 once CASRIGLVLNEQFF TGCGCCAGCAGAATTGGACTAGTCCTCAATGAGCAGTTCTTC
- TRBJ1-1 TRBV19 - CASSIGREVFMNTEAFF TGTGCCAGTAGTATCGGGAGGGAGGTTTTTATGAACACTGAAGCTTTCTTT
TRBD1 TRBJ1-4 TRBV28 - CASRRGTGANEKLFF TGTGCCAGCAGGCGGGGGACAGGGGCCAATGAAAAACTGTTTTTT
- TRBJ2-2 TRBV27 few CATSNRYTGELFF TGTGCCACCTCGAACAGGTACACCGGGGAGCTGTTTTTT
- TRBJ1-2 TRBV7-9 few CASSLGPGGGTYGYTF TGTGCCAGCAGCTTAGGCCCTGGTGGGGGGACGTATGGCTACACCTTC
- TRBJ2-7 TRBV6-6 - CASSYTVSPYEQYF TGTGCCAGCAGTTACACGGTTAGCCCCTACGAGCAGTACTTC
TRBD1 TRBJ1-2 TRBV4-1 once CASSQDRLGGKGYTF TGCGCCAGCAGCCAAGATCGGTTAGGGGGCAAGGGCTACACCTTC
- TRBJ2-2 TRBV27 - CASSLGAENTGELFF TGTGCCAGCAGTTTAGGGGCAGAAAACACCGGGGAGCTGTTTTTT
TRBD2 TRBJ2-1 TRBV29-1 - CSSTSSGRTDEQFF TGCAGCTCTACCTCTAGCGGGAGGACGGATGAGCAGTTCTTC
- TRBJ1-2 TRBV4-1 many CASSLGAFYGYTF TGCGCCAGCAGCCTTGGGGCCTTCTATGGCTACACCTTC
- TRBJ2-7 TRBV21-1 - CASSTTTSGRIYEQYF TGTGCCAGCAGCACGACGACTAGCGGGAGGATCTACGAGCAGTACTTC
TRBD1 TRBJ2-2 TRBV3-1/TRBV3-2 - CASRGDSSNPTGELFF TGTGCCAGCAGGGGGGACAGTTCCAATCCCACCGGGGAGCTGTTTTTT
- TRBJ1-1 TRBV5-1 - CASSLANPGQVGAFF TGCGCCAGCAGCTTGGCCAACCCAGGGCAGGTCGGAGCTTTCTTT
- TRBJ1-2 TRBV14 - CASSLTERLGYTF TGTGCCAGCAGCCTCACCGAGCGCTTAGGCTACACCTTC
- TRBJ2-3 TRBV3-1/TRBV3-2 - CASSQRDLGTDTQYF TGTGCCAGCAGCCAACGGGACTTGGGCACAGATACGCAGTATTTT
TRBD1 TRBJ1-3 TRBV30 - CAWSRGQAAGNTIYF TGTGCCTGGAGTAGGGGACAGGCGGCTGGAAACACCATATATTTT
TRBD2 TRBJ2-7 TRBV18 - CASSPLDLAGVHEQYF TGTGCCAGCTCACCACTCGACCTAGCGGGAGTCCACGAGCAGTACTTC
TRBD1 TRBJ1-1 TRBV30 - CARDRVWYTEAFF TGTGCCCGTGACAGGGTGTGGTACACTGAAGCTTTCTTT
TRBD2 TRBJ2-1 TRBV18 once CASSVSGTSGTDEQFF TGTGCCAGCTCAGTGTCCGGGACTAGCGGGACGGATGAGCAGTTCTTC
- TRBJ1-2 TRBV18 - CASSPKSRGYGYTF TGTGCCAGCTCACCGAAAAGTAGGGGTTATGGCTACACCTTC
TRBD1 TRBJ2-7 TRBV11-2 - CASSTDRGVGEQYF TGTGCCAGCAGCACTGACAGGGGAGTCGGCGAGCAGTACTTC
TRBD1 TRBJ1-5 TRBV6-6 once CASSKGTDNQPQHF TGTGCCAGCAGCAAAGGGACAGACAATCAGCCCCAGCATTTT
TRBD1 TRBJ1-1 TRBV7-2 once CASSRQGWAEAFF TGTGCCAGCAGCCGACAGGGGTGGGCTGAAGCTTTCTTT
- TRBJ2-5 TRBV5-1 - CASSLGIGSWETQYF TGCGCCAGCAGCTTGGGTATCGGGAGCTGGGAGACCCAGTACTTC
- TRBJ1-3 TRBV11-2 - CASSSPLGALNSGNTIYF TGTGCCAGCAGCTCACCTCTTGGGGCGCTAAACTCTGGAAACACCATATATTTT
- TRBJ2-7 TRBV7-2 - CASSLSTDYEQYF TGTGCCAGCAGCCTAAGCACAGACTACGAGCAGTACTTC
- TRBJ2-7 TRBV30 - CACRDSEQYF TGTGCCTGTCGGGACTCCGAGCAGTACTTC
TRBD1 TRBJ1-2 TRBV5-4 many CASSLGTGNYGYTF TGTGCCAGCAGCTTGGGGACAGGGAACTATGGCTACACCTTC